What follows are 10 T cell receptor beta chains derived from one specimen sequenced in a study of blood T cell repertoires in COVID-19. Produced via immunoSEQ multiplex PCR; TCRdb's table is partial and in-frame only. The table records 150,000 to 200,000 clones, around 81% of them present only once. The sample consisted of PBMCs or T cells enriched from blood (not recorded which). These receptors all come from a man in his forties who had recovered from COVID-19.

J is TRBJ2-5 and V is TRBV2, with D possibly being TRBD2 (5 bases). This CDR3 is 13 amino acids long. V lost 5 bases, J lost 5 bases, and 12 bases lay in between. Germline CDR1 and CDR2: SNHLY and FYNNEI. CDR3 residues: CASSFGRVETQYF. CDR3 DNA: TGTGCCAGCAGTTTTGGGCGGGTGGAGACCCAGTACTTC. The full variable domain, completed using reference TRBV2 and TRBJ2-5, is EPEVTQTPSHQVTQMGQEVILRCVPISNHLYFYWYRQILGQKVEFLVSFYNNEISEKSEIFDDQFSVERPDGSNFTLKIRSTKLEDSAMYFCASSFGRVETQYFGPGTRLLVL.

V and J are TRBV24-1 and TRBJ2-1; D is perhaps TRBD2 (5 bases). The V gene lost 10 bases and the J gene lost 3 bases, with 6 bases spanning the gap. Germline assignment: CDR1 KGHDR and CDR2 SFDVKD. The CDR3 length is 11 residues. The CDR3 DNA follows: TGTGCCACTCGGGACTACAATGAGCAGTTCTTC. Translated, it gives CATRDYNEQFF.

CDR3: CASKEPPTDTQYF. DNA for the CDR3: TGTGCCAGCAAGGAGCCCCCCACAGATACGCAGTATTTT. The rearrangement joins TRBV2 to TRBJ2-3; D remains unclear. CDR3 length: 13 amino acids. V was pared by 7 bases and J by 2 bases, with 10 bases between. The germline V gene has CDR1 SNHLY and CDR2 FYNNEI.

In DNA, the CDR3 is TGTGCCAGCAGCCAAAGACAAGGGACAGGGCTAGCGGGGGTCTACGAGCAGTACTTC. As protein: CASSQRQGTGLAGVYEQYF. The chain employs TRBV7-9 and TRBJ2-7; perhaps TRBD2 as D (10 bases). The CDR3 has 19 residues. V lost 5 bases to trimming and J lost 3 bases, with 29 bases between them. Per the germline V gene, CDR1 is SEHNR and CDR2 is FQNEAQ (reference sequence). The full variable domain, with the rest looked up from reference TRBV7-9 and TRBJ2-7, is DTGVSQNPRHKITKRGQNVTFRCDPISEHNRLYWYRQTLGQGPEFLTYFQNEAQLEKSRLLSDRFSAERPKGSFSTLEIQRTEQGDSAMYLCASSQRQGTGLAGVYEQYFGPGTRLTVT.

The chain combines TRBV2 with TRBJ2-3, with a possible D match to TRBD2 (5 bases). The CDR3 is 12 amino acids. V lost 7 bases and J 6 bases, leaving 11 bases between the germline ends. CDR1 is SNHLY, CDR2 FYNNEI, per germline. The CDR3 here is CASNGGFDTQYF. The CDR3 nucleotides read TGTGCCAGCAACGGAGGCTTCGATACGCAGTATTTT.

The chain links TRBV6-6 to TRBJ2-7; D perhaps matches TRBD2 (5 bases). The germline gives CDR1 MNHNY, CDR2 SVGAGI (reference sequence). Between the trimmed V and J ends, which lost 2 bases and 2 bases, there was a span of 13 bases. The CDR3 has 15 amino acids. The CDR3 sequence: CASSYGEPSTYEQYV. The DNA of the CDR3 is TGTGCCAGCAGTTACGGAGAGCCTAGCACCTACGAGCAGTACGTC.

V and J are TRBV9 and TRBJ1-5, with 8 bases identical to TRBD1. Germline CDR1 SGDLS, CDR2 YYNGEE. The CDR3 extends over 15 amino acids. V trimming: 4 bases; J trimming: 1 base; junction bases outside the gene matches: 4. The CDR3 nucleotides are TGTGCCAGCAGCCTACAGGGGGGGAGCAATCAGCCCCAGCATTTT. This codes for CASSLQGGSNQPQHF.

V and J are TRBV3-1 (or the pseudogene TRBV3-2) and TRBJ1-1, with no clear D. V dropped 4 bases and J dropped 7 bases, with 10 bases sitting between them. This CDR3 is 12 amino acids long. The germline gives CDR1 LGHDT, CDR2 YNNKEL (reference sequence). CDR3 DNA: TGTGCCAGCAGCCGGGGAGGTTTTGAAGCTTTCTTT. Encoded protein: CASSRGGFEAFF.

About this clone: At one boundary the junction diverges from the germline segment, which might be a read error. Written as DNA, the CDR3 is TGTGCCACCGGTGATGTTGACAGGGTGGATGGCTACACCTTC. It translates to CATGDVDRVDGYTF. The J gene is TRBJ1-2, the V gene TRBV24-1; 7 bases map to TRBD1. The CDR3 extends over 14 amino acids. Per germline, CDR1 KGHDR and CDR2 SFDVKD.

The CDR3 loop is CASSAKREQGACTDTQYF. As DNA, the CDR3 is TGTGCCAGCAGCGCAAAGAGGGAACAGGGGGCCTGCACAGATACGCAGTATTTT. The chain combines TRBV21-1 with TRBJ2-3; the D call in the table, TRBD1, was not verified against the DNA. TRBV21-1 is recorded as a pseudogene. CDR3 size: 18 residues.